Detailed here is one TCR beta chain. This entry comes from a study of identifying expanded T cells in peripheral blood. Using immunoSEQ multiplex PCR, the repertoire was profiled, and TCRdb retains in-frame clones only, with some absent. In the table there are some 54,000 clones, approximately 80% of which are singletons. The CDR3 contains 11 residues. Trimming stripped 3 bases from V and 5 bases from J, with 4 bases between. Germline CDR1 DFQATT, CDR2 SNEGSKA (reference sequence). J is TRBJ1-4 and V is TRBV20-1; the D is unclear. Sequenced material: blood. The sequence derives from a person aged 18 to 75 in good health. CDR3 DNA: TGCAGTGCTAGCGGGAATGAAAAACTGTTTTTT. Translation gives CSASGNEKLFF.